This entry concerns a single TCR beta chain. Its antigen specificity is not known. Per-base quality was not reported, and no clone a single base away is much larger than it. The sample carries other DNA sequences with the same CDR3. TCR CDR3 regions were amplified from genomic DNA by multiplex PCR using the deep immunoSEQ assay. Genomic DNA extracted from each cell subset was distributed evenly over all wells of several immunoSEQ 96-well plates, and each plate served as one replicate. For unsorted PBMC, 300 to 350 ng genomic DNA, equal to approximately 30,000 T cell genomes, was loaded into each replicate PCR. Genomic DNA from unsorted PBMC was sequenced over ten immunoSEQ deep assay plates. The purified libraries were quantified using a Qubit 3.0 fluorometer, sized with a Bioanalyzer 2100, and then quantified again using the KAPA Library Quantification kit. Each immunoSEQ 96-well plate was sequenced on its own single-read 150-cycle Illumina NextSeq 550 flow cell. The authors' analysis ran thus. Because the immunoSEQ output included only junctional sequences and no quality scores, the filtering could not be the same as the filtering used for full-length reads. To assign V/J genes and CDR3, sequences were annotated using PyIR, a Python wrapper for IgBLAST v1.9, with IMGT germline references. Reads with weak V/J assignments (E-value above 1e-6), missing CDR3, stop codons, out-of-frame junctions, or ambiguous translated residues were removed. V3J clonotypes were defined as sequences sharing the same inferred V gene, J gene, and CDR3 amino acid sequence. Percentage overlap between repertoires was computed as shared unique clonotypes divided by the size of the smaller repertoire. Repertoire richness was assessed with RTK rarefaction, the Chao1 estimator, and Recon v2.1 estimates of unobserved clonotypes. The clones in this table, taken by TCRdb from immuneACCESS, are in-frame only. Not every clone is retained; where verified, under half of the shortfall comes from an unresolved V gene, and the cause of the rest is unknown. That table is the source of V, J and clone size, and D and trimming were worked out from the DNA. The sample data list 450,000 to 650,000 clones, and roughly four fifths of these were observed just once. The ten largest account for 12% of the sample.

Healthy HIV-negative adults with no recently reported acute infections or vaccinations were included as donors. Every donor was a Caucasian adult living in Nashville, Tennessee, USA. In the unsorted samples, 87 million or so PBMCs were counted, and genomic DNA was extracted using the QIAamp DNA Blood Mini kit. Blood was obtained by leukapheresis, after which PBMCs were separated by Ficoll-Histopaque density gradient centrifugation and cryopreserved in liquid nitrogen vapor phase. The data belong to a study of shared clonotypes between healthy human individuals (TCRdb year 2020). Some background on the complete study: A few men and a couple of women, aged 18 to 49 years, made up the cohort. Per donor, leukapheresis produced somewhere between about 0.9 and 9.5 billion PBMCs. Libraries were prepared and TCR repertoires were sequenced by different laboratories using diverse techniques, in order to increase sequencing depth and limit assay-specific biases. The study deeply sequenced blood TCR repertoires of several healthy adults to estimate repertoire size and the extent of clonotype sharing between individuals.

Beyond this particular receptor, the publication reports: The genetic and exposure-history diversity represented was limited by the small number of donors. Sampling was limited to blood, and TCR repertoires in tissue likely differ from TCR repertoires in blood. Pairwise subsampling led to the expectation that sequencing depth would affect the degree of clonotype sharing among donors.

This TCR was recovered from a woman between 40 and 50 years old in good health. Some clones in this sample may be carry-over from other donors' samples. The specimen was PBMCs.

CDR3 sequence: CASSRDTGELFF. The nucleotide sequence reads as follows: TGTGCCAGCTCGAGAGACACCGGGGAGCTGTTTTTT. The chain employs TRBV6-5 and TRBJ2-2, with no D gene named confidently. The trim is 8 bases for V and 3 bases for J, with a gap of 7 bases between the germline ends. From the cysteine through the phenylalanine, the CDR3 covers 12 amino acids. The read is trimmed to its CDR3 DNA, 36 bases read in frame from base 1. Based on the germline V gene, the CDR1 and CDR2 sequences are MNHEY and SVGAGI.